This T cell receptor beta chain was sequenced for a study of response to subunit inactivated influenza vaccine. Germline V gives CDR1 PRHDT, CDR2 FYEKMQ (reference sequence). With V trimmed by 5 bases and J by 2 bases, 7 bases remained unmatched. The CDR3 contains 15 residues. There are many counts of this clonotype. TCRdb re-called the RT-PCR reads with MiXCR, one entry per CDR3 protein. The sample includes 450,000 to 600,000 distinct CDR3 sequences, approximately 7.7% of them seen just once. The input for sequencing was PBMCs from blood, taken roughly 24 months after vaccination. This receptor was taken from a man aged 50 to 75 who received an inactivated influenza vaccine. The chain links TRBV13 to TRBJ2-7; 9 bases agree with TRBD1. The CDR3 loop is CASSINTGGAYEQYF. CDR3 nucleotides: TGTGCCAGCAGCATCAACACAGGGGGCGCCTACGAGCAGTACTTC.